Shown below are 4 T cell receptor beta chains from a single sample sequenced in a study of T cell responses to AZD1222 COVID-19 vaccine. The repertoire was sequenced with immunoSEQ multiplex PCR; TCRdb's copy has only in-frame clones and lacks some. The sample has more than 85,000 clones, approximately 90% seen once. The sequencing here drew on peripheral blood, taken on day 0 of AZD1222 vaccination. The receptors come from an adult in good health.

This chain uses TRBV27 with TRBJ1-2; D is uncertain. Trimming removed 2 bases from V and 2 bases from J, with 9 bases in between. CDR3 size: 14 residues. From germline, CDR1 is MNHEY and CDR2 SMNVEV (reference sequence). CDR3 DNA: TGTGCCAGCAGTTTAAATTACAGAAACTATGGCTACACCTTC. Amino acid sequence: CASSLNYRNYGYTF.

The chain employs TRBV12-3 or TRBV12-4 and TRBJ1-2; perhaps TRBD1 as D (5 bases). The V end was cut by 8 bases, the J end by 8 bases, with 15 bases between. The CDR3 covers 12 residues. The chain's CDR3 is CASLSGGWGYTF. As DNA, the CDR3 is TGTGCCAGCCTCTCTGGGGGTTGGGGCTACACCTTC.

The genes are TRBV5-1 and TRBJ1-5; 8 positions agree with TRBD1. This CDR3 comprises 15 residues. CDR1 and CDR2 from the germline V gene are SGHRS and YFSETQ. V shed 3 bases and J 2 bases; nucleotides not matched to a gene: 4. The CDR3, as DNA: TGCGCCAGCAGCTCCCGGACAGGGCGCAATCAGCCCCAGCATTTT. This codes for CASSSRTGRNQPQHF.

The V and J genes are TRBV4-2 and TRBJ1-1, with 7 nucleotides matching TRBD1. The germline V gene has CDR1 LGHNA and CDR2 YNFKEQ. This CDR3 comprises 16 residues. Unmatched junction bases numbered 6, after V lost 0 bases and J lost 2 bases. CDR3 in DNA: TGTGCCAGCAGCCAAGATCTAACAGGGGCTAACACTGAAGCTTTCTTT. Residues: CASSQDLTGANTEAFF.